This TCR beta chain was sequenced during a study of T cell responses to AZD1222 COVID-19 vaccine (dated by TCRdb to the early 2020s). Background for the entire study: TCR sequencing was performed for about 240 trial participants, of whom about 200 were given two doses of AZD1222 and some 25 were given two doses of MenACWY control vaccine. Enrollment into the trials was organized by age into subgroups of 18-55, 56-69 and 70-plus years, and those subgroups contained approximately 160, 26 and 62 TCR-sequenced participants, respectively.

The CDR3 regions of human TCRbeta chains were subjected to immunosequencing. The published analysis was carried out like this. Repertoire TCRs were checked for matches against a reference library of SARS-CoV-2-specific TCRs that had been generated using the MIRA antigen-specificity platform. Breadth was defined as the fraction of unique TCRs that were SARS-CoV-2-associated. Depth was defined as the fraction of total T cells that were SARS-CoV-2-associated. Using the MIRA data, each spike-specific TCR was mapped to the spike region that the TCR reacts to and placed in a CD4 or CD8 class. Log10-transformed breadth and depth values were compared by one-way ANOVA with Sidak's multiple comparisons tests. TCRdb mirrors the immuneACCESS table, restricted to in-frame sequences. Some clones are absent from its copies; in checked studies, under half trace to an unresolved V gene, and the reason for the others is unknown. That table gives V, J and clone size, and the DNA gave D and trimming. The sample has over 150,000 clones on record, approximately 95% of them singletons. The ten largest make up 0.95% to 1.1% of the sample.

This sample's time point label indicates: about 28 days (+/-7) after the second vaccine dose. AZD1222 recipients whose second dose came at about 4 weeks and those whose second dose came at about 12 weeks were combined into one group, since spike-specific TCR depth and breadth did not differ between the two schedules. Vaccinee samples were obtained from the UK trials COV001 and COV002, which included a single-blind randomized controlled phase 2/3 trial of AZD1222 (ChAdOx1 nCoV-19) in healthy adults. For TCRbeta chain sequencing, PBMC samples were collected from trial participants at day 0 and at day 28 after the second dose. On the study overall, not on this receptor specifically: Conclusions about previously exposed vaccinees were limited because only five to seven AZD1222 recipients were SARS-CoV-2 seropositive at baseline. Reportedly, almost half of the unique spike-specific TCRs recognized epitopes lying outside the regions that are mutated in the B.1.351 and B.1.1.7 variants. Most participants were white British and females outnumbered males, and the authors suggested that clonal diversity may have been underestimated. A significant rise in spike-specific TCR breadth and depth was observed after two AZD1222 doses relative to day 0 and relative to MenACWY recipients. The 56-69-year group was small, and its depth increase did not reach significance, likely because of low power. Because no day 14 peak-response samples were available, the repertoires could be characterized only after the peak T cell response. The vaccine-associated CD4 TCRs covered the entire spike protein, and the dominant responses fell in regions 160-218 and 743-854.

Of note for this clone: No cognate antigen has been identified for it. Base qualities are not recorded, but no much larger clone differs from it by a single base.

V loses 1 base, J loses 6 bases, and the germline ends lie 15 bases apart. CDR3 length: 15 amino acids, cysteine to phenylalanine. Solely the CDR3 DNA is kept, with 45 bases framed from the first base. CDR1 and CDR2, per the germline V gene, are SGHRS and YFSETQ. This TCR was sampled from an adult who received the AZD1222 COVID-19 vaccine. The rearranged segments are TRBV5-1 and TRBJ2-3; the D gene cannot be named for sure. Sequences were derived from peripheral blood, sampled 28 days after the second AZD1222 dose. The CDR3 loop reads CASSLQAVGLDTQYF. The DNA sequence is TGCGCCAGCAGCTTGCAAGCCGTGGGTTTGGATACGCAGTATTTT.